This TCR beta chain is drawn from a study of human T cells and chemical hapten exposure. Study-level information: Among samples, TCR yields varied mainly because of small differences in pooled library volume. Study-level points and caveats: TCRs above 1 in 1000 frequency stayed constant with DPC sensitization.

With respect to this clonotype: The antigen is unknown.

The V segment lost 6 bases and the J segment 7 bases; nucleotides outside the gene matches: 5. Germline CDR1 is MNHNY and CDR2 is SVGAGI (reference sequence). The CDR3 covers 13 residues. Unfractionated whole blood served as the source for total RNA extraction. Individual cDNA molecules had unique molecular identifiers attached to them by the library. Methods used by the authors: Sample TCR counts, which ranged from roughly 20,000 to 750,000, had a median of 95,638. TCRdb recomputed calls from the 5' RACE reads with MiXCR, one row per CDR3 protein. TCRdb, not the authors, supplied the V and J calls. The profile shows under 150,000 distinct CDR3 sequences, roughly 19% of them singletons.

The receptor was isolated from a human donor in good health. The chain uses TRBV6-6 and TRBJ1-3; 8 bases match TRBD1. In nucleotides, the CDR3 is TGTGCCAGCAGACAGGGGGAGACTAACACCATATATTTT. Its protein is CASRQGETNTIYF.